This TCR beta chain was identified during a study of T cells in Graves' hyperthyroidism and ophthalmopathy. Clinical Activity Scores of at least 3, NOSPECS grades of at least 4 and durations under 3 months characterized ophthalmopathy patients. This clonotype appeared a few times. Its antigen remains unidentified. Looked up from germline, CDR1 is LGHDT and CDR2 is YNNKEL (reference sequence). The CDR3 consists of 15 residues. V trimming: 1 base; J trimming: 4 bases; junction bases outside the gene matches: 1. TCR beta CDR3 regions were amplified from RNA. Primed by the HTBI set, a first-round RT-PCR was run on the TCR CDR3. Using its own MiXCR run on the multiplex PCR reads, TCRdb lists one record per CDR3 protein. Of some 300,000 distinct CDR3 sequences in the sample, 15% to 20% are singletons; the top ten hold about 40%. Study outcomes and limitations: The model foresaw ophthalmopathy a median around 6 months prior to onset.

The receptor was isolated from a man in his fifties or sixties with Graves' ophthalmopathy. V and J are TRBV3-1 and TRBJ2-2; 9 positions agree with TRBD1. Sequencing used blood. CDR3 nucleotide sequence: TGTGCCAGCAGCCAAGTGGGACAGGGCACCGGGGAGCTGTTTTTT. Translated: CASSQVGQGTGELFF.